This T cell receptor beta chain was sequenced in a study of neurological immune-mediated disorders. General observations from the study: TCR clonal expansion peaked in HTLV-1-associated myelopathy patients and was lowest in multiple sclerosis patients.

This clonotype appeared many times. The antigen is undetermined. The unsorted libraries originated from 2 million PBMCs that had been stored at -80 C. 5'RACE with 10-nucleotide random UMIs produced the cDNA. Sequencing runs each yielded over 180 million TCR-beta sequences from 15-18 subjects. TCRdb ran MiXCR on the 5' RACE reads and lists one entry per CDR3 protein. The sample contains 20,000 or so distinct CDR3 sequences, 13% of which appear only once. This CDR3 comprises 15 residues. Trimming shortened V by 4 bases and J by 2 bases, and 15 bases separated the two germline ends. The germline CDR1 and CDR2 sequences are SGHRS and YFSETQ.

Sequenced material: PBMCs. The TCR was taken from a woman between 35 and 50 years old with HTLV-1-associated myelopathy (HAM/TSP). The V and J genes are TRBV5-1 and TRBJ2-5; tentative D call: TRBD1 (5 bases). DNA of the CDR3: TGCGCCAGCAGCCGTAGGCCAGGGTGGCAAGAGACCCAGTACTTC. It translates to CASSRRPGWQETQYF. The full variable domain, rest sourced from reference TRBV5-1 and TRBJ2-5, is KAGVTQTPRYLIKTRGQQVTLSCSPISGHRSVSWYQQTPGQGLQFLFEYFSETQRNKGNFPGRFSGRQFSNSRSEMNVSTLELGDSALYLCASSRRPGWQETQYFGPGTRLLVL.